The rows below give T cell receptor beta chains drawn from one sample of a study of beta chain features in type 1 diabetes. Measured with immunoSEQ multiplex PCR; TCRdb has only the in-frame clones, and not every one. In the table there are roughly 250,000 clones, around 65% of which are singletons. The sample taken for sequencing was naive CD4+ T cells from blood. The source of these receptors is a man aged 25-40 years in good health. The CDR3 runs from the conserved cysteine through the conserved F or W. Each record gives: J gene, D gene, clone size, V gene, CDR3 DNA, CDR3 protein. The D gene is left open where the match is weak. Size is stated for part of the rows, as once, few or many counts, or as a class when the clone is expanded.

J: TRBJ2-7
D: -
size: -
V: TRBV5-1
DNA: TGCGCCAGCAGCGTCGAGGGCGAGCAGTACTTC
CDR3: CASSVEGEQYF

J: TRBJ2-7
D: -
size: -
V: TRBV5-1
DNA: TGCGCCAGCAGCTTTTCCGGGAGCCCCTACGAGCAGTACTTC
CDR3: CASSFSGSPYEQYF

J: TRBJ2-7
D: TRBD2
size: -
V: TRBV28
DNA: TGTGCCAGTAGGGCTAGCGGGTCCTCCTACGAGCAGTACTTC
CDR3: CASRASGSSYEQYF

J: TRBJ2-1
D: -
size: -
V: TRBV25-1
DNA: TGTGCCAGCAGTTGGAGGGGCAATGAGCAGTTCTTC
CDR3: CASSWRGNEQFF

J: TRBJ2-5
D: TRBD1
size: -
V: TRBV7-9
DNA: TGTGCCAGCAGCACCAGGACAGGGTCGTTGCGAGAGACCCAGTACTTC
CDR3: CASSTRTGSLRETQYF

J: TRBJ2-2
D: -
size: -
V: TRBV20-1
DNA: TGTAGCAAGAACACCGGGGAGCTGTTTTTT
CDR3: CSKNTGELFF

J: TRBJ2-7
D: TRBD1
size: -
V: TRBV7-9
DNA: TGTGCCAGCAGAGAGACAGGGGGCATCGGCTACGAGCAGTACTTC
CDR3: CASRETGGIGYEQYF

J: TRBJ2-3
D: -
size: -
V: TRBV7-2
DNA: TGTGCCAGCAGCTTAGTGGCAGGGAAGGGAACGCAGTATTTT
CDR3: CASSLVAGKGTQYF

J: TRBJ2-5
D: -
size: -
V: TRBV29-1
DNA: TGCAGCGCGAGACCGGGGGAGACCCAGTACTTC
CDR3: CSARPGETQYF

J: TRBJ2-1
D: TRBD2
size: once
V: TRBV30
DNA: TGTGCCTGCGACACTAGCGGAAGCTCCTACAATGAGCAGTTCTTC
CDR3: CACDTSGSSYNEQFF

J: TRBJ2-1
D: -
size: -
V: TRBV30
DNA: TGTGCCTGGCGACTAGTCAATGAGCAGTTCTTC
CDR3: CAWRLVNEQFF

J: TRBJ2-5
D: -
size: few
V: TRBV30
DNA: TGTGCCTGGGTGCCGGGCCCGGGACACCTCGACTTC
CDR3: CAWVPGPGHLDF

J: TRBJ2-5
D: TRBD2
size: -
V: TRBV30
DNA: TGTGCCTGGAGTTCGGGACTAGCGGGGCTCCAAGAGACCCAGTACTTC
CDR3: CAWSSGLAGLQETQYF

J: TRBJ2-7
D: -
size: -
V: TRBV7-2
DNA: TGTGCCAGCAGCCCAGCAGACGGCCCCTACGAGCAGTACTTC
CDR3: CASSPADGPYEQYF

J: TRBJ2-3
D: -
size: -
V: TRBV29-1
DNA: TGCAGCGTCACGGCATCGGGCAGGTCAACAGATACGCAGTATTTT
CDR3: CSVTASGRSTDTQYF

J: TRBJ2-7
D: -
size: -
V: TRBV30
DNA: TGTGCCTGGAGAGACGTGTCAGCTTCCTACGAGCAGTACTTC
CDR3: CAWRDVSASYEQYF